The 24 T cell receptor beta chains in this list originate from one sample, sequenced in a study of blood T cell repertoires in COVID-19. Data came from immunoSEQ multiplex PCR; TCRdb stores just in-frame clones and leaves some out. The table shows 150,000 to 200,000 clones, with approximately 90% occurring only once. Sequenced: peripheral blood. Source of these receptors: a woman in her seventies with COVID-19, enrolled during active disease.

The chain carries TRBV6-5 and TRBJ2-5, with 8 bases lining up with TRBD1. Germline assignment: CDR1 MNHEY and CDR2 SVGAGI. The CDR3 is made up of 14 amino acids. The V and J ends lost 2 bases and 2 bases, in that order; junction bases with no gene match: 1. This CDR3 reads CASSYRQGQETQYF. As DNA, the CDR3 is TGTGCCAGCAGTTACCGACAGGGGCAAGAGACCCAGTACTTC.

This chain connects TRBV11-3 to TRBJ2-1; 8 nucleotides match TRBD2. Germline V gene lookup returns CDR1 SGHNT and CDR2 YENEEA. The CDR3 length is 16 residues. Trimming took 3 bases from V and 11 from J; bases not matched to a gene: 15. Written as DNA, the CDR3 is TGTGCCAGCAGCTTCCAACACCTAGCGGGTGGAGTGAAGCAGTTCTTC. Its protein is CASSFQHLAGGVKQFF.

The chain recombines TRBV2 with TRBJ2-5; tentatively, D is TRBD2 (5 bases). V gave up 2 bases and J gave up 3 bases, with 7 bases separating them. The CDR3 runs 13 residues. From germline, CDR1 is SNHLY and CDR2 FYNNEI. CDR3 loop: CASSEFGEETQYF. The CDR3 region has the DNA TGTGCCAGCAGTGAATTCGGGGAAGAGACCCAGTACTTC. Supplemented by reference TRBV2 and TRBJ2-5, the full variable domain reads EPEVTQTPSHQVTQMGQEVILRCVPISNHLYFYWYRQILGQKVEFLVSFYNNEISEKSEIFDDQFSVERPDGSNFTLKIRSTKLEDSAMYFCASSEFGEETQYFGPGTRLLVL.

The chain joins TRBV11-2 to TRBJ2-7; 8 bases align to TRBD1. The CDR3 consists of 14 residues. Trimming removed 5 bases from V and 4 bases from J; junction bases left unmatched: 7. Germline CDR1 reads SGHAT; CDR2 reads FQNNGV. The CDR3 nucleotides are TGTGCCAGCAGCGCGGACAGGGTTCGGTACGAGCAGTACTTC. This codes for CASSADRVRYEQYF.

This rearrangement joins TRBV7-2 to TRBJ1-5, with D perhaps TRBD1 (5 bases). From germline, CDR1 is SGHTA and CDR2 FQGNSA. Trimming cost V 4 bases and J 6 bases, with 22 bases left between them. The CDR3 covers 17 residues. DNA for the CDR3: TGTGCCAGCAGCTCCCTGGCCGCAGGGCCGAGTAGTCAGCCCCAGCATTTT. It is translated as CASSSLAAGPSSQPQHF.

The CDR3 nucleotides read TGTGCCTGGAGTGTACAGGGCATGAATGAGCAGTTCTTC. Protein sequence: CAWSVQGMNEQFF. The gene calls are TRBV30 and TRBJ2-1; maybe TRBD1 (6 bases). V dropped 0 bases and J dropped 7 bases, with 10 bases sitting between them. CDR1 is GTSNPN, CDR2 SVGIG, per germline (reference sequence). The CDR3 sequence is 13 residues long. The full variable domain, rest sourced from reference TRBV30 and TRBJ2-1, is SQTIHQWPATLVQPVGSPLSLECTVEGTSNPNLYWYRQAAGRGLQLLFYSVGIGQISSEVPQNLSASRPQDRQFILSSKKLLLSDSGFYLCAWSVQGMNEQFFGPGTRLTVL.

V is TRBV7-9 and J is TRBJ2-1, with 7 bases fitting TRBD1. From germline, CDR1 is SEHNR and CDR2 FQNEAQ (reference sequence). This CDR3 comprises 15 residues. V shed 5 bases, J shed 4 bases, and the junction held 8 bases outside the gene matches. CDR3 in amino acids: CASSKGTGVYNEQFF. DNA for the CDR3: TGTGCCAGCAGCAAAGGTACAGGGGTTTACAATGAGCAGTTCTTC.

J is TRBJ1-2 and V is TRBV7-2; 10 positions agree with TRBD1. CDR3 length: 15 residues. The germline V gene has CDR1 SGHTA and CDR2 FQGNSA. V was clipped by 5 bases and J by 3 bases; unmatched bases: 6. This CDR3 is CASSAGTGDHYGYTF. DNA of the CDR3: TGTGCCAGCAGCGCAGGGACAGGGGATCACTATGGCTACACCTTC.

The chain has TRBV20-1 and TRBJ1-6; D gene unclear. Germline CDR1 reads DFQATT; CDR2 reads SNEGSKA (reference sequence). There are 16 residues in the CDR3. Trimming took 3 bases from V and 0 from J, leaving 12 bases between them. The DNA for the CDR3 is TGCAGTGCTAGTACTTCGGGGAGCTCCTATAATTCACCCCTCCACTTT. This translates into CSASTSGSSYNSPLHF.

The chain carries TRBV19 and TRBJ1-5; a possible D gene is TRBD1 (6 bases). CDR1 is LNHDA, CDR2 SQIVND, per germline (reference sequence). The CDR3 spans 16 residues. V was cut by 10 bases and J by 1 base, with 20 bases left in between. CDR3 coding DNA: TGTGCCATTACCGCGGGGGGCGCAGGGAGCAATCAGCCCCAGCATTTT. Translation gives CAITAGGAGSNQPQHF. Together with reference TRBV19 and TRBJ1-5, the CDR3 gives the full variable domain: DGGITQSPKYLFRKEGQNVTLSCEQNLNHDAMYWYRQDPGQGLRLIYYSQIVNDFQKGDIAEGYSVSREKKESFPLTVTSAQKNPTAFYLCAITAGGAGSNQPQHFGDGTRLSIL.

The CDR3 region has the DNA TGTGCCAGCTCACCACCTGCGGATGGAAACATTCAGTACTTC. It yields the protein CASSPPADGNIQYF. V is TRBV18 and J is TRBJ2-4; D call uncertain. V lost 0 bases and J 6 bases, leaving 9 bases between the germline ends. There are 14 residues in the CDR3. CDR1 and CDR2 (germline): KGHSH, LQKENI.

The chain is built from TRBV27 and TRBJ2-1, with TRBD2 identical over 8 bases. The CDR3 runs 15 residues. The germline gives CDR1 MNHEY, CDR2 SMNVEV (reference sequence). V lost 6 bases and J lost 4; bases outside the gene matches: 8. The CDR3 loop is CASSGAGVQYNEQFF. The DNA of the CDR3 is TGTGCCAGCAGCGGAGCGGGAGTCCAGTACAATGAGCAGTTCTTC.

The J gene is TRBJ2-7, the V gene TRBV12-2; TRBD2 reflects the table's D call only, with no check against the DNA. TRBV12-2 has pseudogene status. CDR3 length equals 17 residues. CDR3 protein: CASRPGTSGRSSYEQYF. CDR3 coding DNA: TGTGCAAGTCGCCCCGGGACTAGCGGGAGATCTTCCTACGAGCAGTACTTC.

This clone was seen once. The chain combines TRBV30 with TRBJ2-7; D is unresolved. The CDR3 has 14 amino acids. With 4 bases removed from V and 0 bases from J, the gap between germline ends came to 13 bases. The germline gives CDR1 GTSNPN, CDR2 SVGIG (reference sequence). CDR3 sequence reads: CAWTPRRFSYEQYF. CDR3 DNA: TGTGCCTGGACCCCTCGCCGGTTCTCCTACGAGCAGTACTTC.

The CDR3 loop is CASSVTGSVNEKLFF. For the CDR3, the DNA is TGCGCCAGCAGCGTCACAGGGTCGGTTAATGAAAAACTGTTTTTT. The chain uses TRBV5-1 and TRBJ1-4, with a weak D call TRBD1 (6 bases). The germline gives CDR1 SGHRS, CDR2 YFSETQ. The CDR3 contains 15 residues. The ends were cut back, 4 bases at V and 4 bases at J, with 14 bases in the middle.

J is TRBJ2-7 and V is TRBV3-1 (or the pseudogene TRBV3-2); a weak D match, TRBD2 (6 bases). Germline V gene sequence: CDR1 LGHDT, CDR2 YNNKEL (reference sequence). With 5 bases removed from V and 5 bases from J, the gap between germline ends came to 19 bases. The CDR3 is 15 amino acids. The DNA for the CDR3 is TGTGCCAGCAGCGACACCCGGGGGAGTTGGCACGAGCAGTACTTC. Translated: CASSDTRGSWHEQYF.

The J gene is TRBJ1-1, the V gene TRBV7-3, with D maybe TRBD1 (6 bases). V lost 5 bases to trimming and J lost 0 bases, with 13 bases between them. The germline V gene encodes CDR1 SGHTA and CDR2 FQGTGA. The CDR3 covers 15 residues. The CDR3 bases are TGTGCCAGCAGCCCCTCCGGGGGGCTGAACACTGAAGCTTTCTTT. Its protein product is CASSPSGGLNTEAFF.

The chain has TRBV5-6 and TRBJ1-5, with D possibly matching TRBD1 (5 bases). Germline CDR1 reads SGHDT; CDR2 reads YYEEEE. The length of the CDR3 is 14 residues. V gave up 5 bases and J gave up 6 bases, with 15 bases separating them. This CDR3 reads CASRMGGSGQPQHF. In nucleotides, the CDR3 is TGTGCCAGCAGAATGGGGGGGAGCGGTCAGCCCCAGCATTTT.

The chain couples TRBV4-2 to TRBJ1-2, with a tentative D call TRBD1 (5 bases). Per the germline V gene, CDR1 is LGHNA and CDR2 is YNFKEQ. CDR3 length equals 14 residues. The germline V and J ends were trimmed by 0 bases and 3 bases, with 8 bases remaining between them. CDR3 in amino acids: CASSQDGGDYGYTF. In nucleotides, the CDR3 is TGTGCCAGCAGCCAAGATGGGGGGGACTATGGCTACACCTTC.

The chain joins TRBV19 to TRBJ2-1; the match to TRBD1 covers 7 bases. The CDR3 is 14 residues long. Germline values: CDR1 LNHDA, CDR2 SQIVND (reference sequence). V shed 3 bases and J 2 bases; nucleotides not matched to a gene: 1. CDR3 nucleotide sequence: TGTGCCAGTAGTATGGGGACAGCCTACAATGAGCAGTTCTTC. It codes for CASSMGTAYNEQFF.

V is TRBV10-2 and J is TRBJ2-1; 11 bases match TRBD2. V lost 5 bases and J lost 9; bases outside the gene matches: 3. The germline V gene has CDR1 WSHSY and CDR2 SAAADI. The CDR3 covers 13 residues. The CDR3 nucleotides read TGCGCCAGCAGTTCCCTAGCGGGAGGTGAGCAGTTCTTC. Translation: CASSSLAGGEQFF.

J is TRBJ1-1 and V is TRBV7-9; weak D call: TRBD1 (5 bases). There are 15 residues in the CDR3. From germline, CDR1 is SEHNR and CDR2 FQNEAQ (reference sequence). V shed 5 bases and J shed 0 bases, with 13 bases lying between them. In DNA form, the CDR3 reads TGTGCCAGCAGCCTAGGGGACTACATGAACACTGAAGCTTTCTTT. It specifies CASSLGDYMNTEAFF.

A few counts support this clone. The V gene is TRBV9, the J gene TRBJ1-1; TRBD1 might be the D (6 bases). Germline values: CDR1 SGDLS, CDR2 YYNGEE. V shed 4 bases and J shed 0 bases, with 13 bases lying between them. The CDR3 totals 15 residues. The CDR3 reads CASSLWTDLNTEAFF. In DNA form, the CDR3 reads TGTGCCAGCAGCTTATGGACAGACTTGAACACTGAAGCTTTCTTT.

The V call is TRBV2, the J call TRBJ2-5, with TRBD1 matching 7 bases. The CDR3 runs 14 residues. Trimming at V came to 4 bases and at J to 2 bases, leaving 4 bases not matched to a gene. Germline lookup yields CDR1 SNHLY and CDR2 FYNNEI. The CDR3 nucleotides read TGTGCCAGCAGTGCCGGACAGGCACAAGAGACCCAGTACTTC. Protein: CASSAGQAQETQYF.